The 17 T cell receptor beta chains below were found in one sample sequenced in a study of T cell repertoires in cytomegalovirus infection. TCRdb re-called the reads with MiXCR, one entry per CDR3 protein. Seen here are some 600,000 distinct CDR3 sequences, approximately 25% observed once, and the top ten hold 8%. Material for sequencing was CD8+ T cells from PBMCs. These TCRs come from a human donor in good health (CMV status not recorded). Some clones in this sample may be carry-over from other donors' samples.

V gene TRBV28 combines with J gene TRBJ2-5; 7 bases fit TRBD1. The CDR3 sequence is 13 residues long. CDR1 is MDHEN and CDR2 is SYDVKM in the germline V gene. Germline trimming cut 6 bases from V and 5 bases from J; bases unmatched to any gene: 6. Here the CDR3 DNA reads TGTGCCAGCAGCGACAGGGTGGCGGAGACCCAGTACTTC. Its protein is CASSDRVAETQYF.

Remarks on this clonotype: At one end, the junction sequence differs from germline, possibly due to a read error. As DNA, the CDR3 is TGTGCCAGCAGTTTAGGGGAACCGGGACAGGGGAACATCGGGGAGCTGTTTTTT. Amino acid sequence: CASSLGEPGQGNIGELFF. The chain links TRBV12-3 or TRBV12-4 to TRBJ2-2, with TRBD1 matching over 10 bases. There are 18 residues in the CDR3.

This clonotype was observed many times. V and J are TRBV7-3 and TRBJ2-2, with unresolved D. CDR3 size: 12 residues. CDR1 SGHTA and CDR2 FQGTGA come from the germline V gene. Trimming took 5 bases from V and 6 from J, leaving 7 bases between them. CDR3 region: CASSPAAGELFF. The CDR3 coding sequence is TGTGCCAGCAGCCCCGCAGCCGGGGAGCTGTTTTTT.

This rearrangement joins TRBV7-9 to TRBJ1-2; TRBD1 matches at 8 bases. This CDR3 contains 15 residues. Germline V CDR1 and CDR2: SEHNR, FQNEAQ (reference sequence). The V gene end was trimmed by 1 base and the J gene end by 0 bases; junction bases not matched to a gene: 1. Written as DNA, the CDR3 is TGTGCCAGCAGCTTAGGCAGGGGGCCTAACTATGGCTACACCTTC. This gives the protein CASSLGRGPNYGYTF.

This clonotype was recorded many times. This sequence joins TRBV7-2 and TRBJ1-4, with 9 bases fitting TRBD1. CDR1 and CDR2 (germline): SGHTA, FQGNSA. The CDR3 contains 15 residues. V gave up 5 bases and J gave up 8 bases; unmatched junction bases: 9. CDR3 DNA sequence: TGTGCCAGCAGCCCCTCCGGGACAGGGAGGGAAAAACTGTTTTTT. Its protein product is CASSPSGTGREKLFF.

The genes are TRBV6-1 and TRBJ2-5, with D tentatively TRBD1 (5 bases). The V end was cut by 5 bases, the J end by 4 bases, with 14 bases between. The CDR3 consists of 14 residues. Germline-derived CDR1 and CDR2 are MNHNS and SASEGT. CDR3 sequence reads: CASSFQGERETQYF. The CDR3 coding sequence is TGTGCCAGCAGTTTCCAGGGCGAGCGAGAGACCCAGTACTTC.

The rearrangement joins TRBV29-1 to TRBJ1-1; weak D call: TRBD1 (5 bases). Trimming took 5 bases from V and 3 from J, leaving 13 bases between them. Germline V gene sequence: CDR1 SQVTM, CDR2 ANQGSEA. The CDR3 runs to 13 residues. CDR3 sequence: CSVWGPLDTEAFF. The CDR3 nucleotides read TGCAGCGTTTGGGGACCTTTGGACACTGAAGCTTTCTTT. The full variable domain, in which reference TRBV29-1 and TRBJ1-1 provide the parts outside the CDR3, is SAVISQKPSRDICQRGTSLTIQCQVDSQVTMMFWYRQQPGQSLTLIATANQGSEATYESGFVIDKFPISRPNLTFSTLTVSNMSPEDSSIYLCSVWGPLDTEAFFGQGTRLTVV.

This clonotype was seen once. Because the CDR3 is missing its conserved closing phenylalanine or tryptophan, this is likely a read error. The chain employs TRBV7-9 and TRBJ2-4, with 7 bases that match TRBD2. Per germline, CDR1 SEHNR and CDR2 FQNEAQ (reference sequence). The V gene end was trimmed by 4 bases and the J gene end by 0 bases; junction bases not matched to a gene: 6. This CDR3 is 16 amino acids long. The CDR3 region is CASSSGEGLAKNIQYS. CDR3 coding DNA: TGTGCCAGCAGCTCCGGGGAGGGACTAGCCAAAAACATTCAGTACTCC.

This clonotype occurred many times. The rearrangement uses TRBV7-6 and TRBJ2-2; D might be TRBD2 (5 bases). V dropped 3 bases and J dropped 5 bases, with 10 bases sitting between them. The CDR3 extends over 14 amino acids. Germline V gene lookup returns CDR1 SGHVS and CDR2 FNYEAQ. The CDR3 DNA reads TGTGCCAGCAGCTTCCGAGGGAGTACCGGGGAGCTGTTTTTT. Protein product: CASSFRGSTGELFF.

This clonotype has at least ten counts. The chain links TRBV7-8 to TRBJ1-2; D unclear. From germline, CDR1 is SGHVS and CDR2 FQNEAQ. Trimming stripped 4 bases from V and 3 bases from J, with 12 bases between. The CDR3 spans 14 residues. CDR3 loop: CASSSWTGDYGYTF. DNA for the CDR3: TGTGCCAGCAGCTCCTGGACGGGAGACTATGGCTACACCTTC.

A word on this clonotype: The conserved closing phenylalanine or tryptophan is absent in this CDR3, likely reflecting a read error. The chain couples TRBV15 to TRBJ2-2; maybe TRBD1 (6 bases). The CDR3 totals 17 residues. Trimming pared 3 bases from V and 0 bases from J, leaving 14 bases between. Per the germline V gene, CDR1 is LNHNV and CDR2 is YYDKDF (reference sequence). This CDR3 is CATSRVPRTANTGELFS. The CDR3 bases are TGTGCCACCAGCAGGGTACCCAGGACAGCGAACACCGGGGAGCTGTTTTCT.

The chain employs TRBV7-6 and TRBJ2-7; 7 bases map to TRBD1. This CDR3 is 14 amino acids long. Germline CDR1 SGHVS, CDR2 FNYEAQ. CDR3 nucleotide sequence: TGTGCCAACAGCCTACCGGGACAGCCCTACGAGCAGTACGTC. Its translation: CANSLPGQPYEQYV.

This clonotype occurred many times. This rearrangement joins TRBV7-2 to TRBJ2-1; TRBD2 is a possible D gene (5 bases). CDR1 and CDR2 from the germline V gene are SGHTA and FQGNSA. This CDR3 spans 15 amino acids. V was clipped by 1 base and J by 2 bases, with 9 bases between them. The CDR3 loop reads CASSLVRGTYNEQFF. The CDR3 bases are TGTGCCAGCAGCTTAGTAAGAGGGACCTACAATGAGCAGTTCTTC.

Only a few counts were recorded for this clonotype. This chain uses TRBV19 with TRBJ2-2; 8 bases match TRBD2. V lost 2 bases and J lost 7; bases outside the gene matches: 6. The germline CDR1 and CDR2 sequences are LNHDA and SQIVND (reference sequence). The length of the CDR3 is 15 residues. DNA of the CDR3: TGTGCCAGTAGTATAAGGACTAGCCTTTTCGGGGAGCTGTTTTTT. It codes for CASSIRTSLFGELFF.

CDR3 loop: CASSQESSGGPYNEQFF. The DNA for the CDR3 is TGTGCCAGCAGCCAAGAGTCTAGCGGGGGGCCCTACAATGAGCAGTTCTTC. The V gene is TRBV14, the J gene TRBJ2-1; TRBD2 matches at 11 bases. The CDR3 spans 17 residues. J lost 2 bases, V lost 0 bases, and 3 bases had no gene match. The germline V gene encodes CDR1 SGHDN and CDR2 FVKESK.

Notes on this clonotype: A much larger clonotype is one base distant, so this may be a read error. This chain links TRBV7-2 with TRBJ2-7; no firm D call. The CDR3 is 13 amino acids. The V gene's germline CDR1 is SGHTA and CDR2 FQGNSA. In nucleotides, the CDR3 is TGTGCCAACAGCTTAAACGCGGTGGGGGAGCAGTACGTC. Its translation is CANSLNAVGEQYV.

This clonotype has a handful of counts. This chain connects TRBV28 to TRBJ2-1; D tentatively fits TRBD1 or TRBD2 (5 bases each). The CDR3 runs to 17 residues. Germline V gene data show CDR1 as MDHEN and CDR2 as SYDVKM. The ends were cut back, 6 bases at V and 6 bases at J, with 24 bases in the middle. The CDR3 DNA follows: TGTGCCAGCAGGCCCGGGACGGGAAGTCTATTTCGCAATGAGCAGTTCTTC. Protein: CASRPGTGSLFRNEQFF.